These 9 T cell receptor beta chains share one sample of origin, sequenced in a study of T cells in Graves' hyperthyroidism and ophthalmopathy. There were TCR beta CDR3 regions amplified from RNA transcripts. First-round RT-PCR targeting the TCR CDR3 was performed with the HTBI primer set. MiXCR was run by TCRdb on the multiplex PCR reads, yielding one entry per CDR3 protein. This table holds hundreds of thousands of distinct CDR3 sequences, approximately 21% found once. The sample consisted of blood. The source of these receptors is a man aged 25-45 years with Graves' ophthalmopathy.

V usage is TRBV2 and J usage is TRBJ2-2, with a tentative D call TRBD2 (6 bases). Germline V gene lookup returns CDR1 SNHLY and CDR2 FYNNEI. The ends were cut back, 7 bases at V and 4 bases at J, with 10 bases in the middle. The CDR3 runs 13 residues. The CDR3 nucleotides are TGTGCCAGCACTAGCGTAGGCACCGGGGAGCTGTTTTTT. It translates to CASTSVGTGELFF.

This clonotype has more than one count but fewer than ten. The rearrangement links TRBV15 to TRBJ1-1; D is unresolved. The CDR3 has 15 residues. Germline CDR1 is LNHNV and CDR2 is YYDKDF (reference sequence). Trimming removed 0 bases from V and 0 bases from J, with 8 bases in between. CDR3 sequence: CATSRDKYLNTEAFF. In nucleotides, the CDR3 is TGTGCCACCAGCAGAGATAAGTATCTGAACACTGAAGCTTTCTTT.

This clonotype was found once. The chain carries TRBV24-1 and TRBJ2-2; TRBD2 aligns across 7 bases. The germline CDR1 and CDR2 sequences are KGHDR and SFDVKD. Trimming removed 6 bases from V and 6 bases from J; junction bases left unmatched: 12. CDR3 length: 16 residues. The CDR3 DNA reads TGTGCCACCAGTTATGCGGCTAGCGGAGTCCCCGGGGAGCTGTTTTTT. This gives the protein CATSYAASGVPGELFF.

This rearrangement joins TRBV9 to TRBJ2-4, with D perhaps matching TRBD1 (7 bases). There are 16 residues in the CDR3. CDR1 is SGDLS, CDR2 YYNGEE, per germline. Trimming removed 4 bases from V and 1 base from J, with 15 bases in between. The CDR3: CASSPRGTAAKNIQYF. In DNA form, the CDR3 reads TGTGCCAGCAGCCCCCGGGGGACAGCGGCCAAAAACATTCAGTACTTC.

The chain links TRBV12-3 or TRBV12-4 to TRBJ1-1; D might be TRBD1 (5 bases). The V end was cut by 6 bases, the J end by 4 bases, with 15 bases between. There are 14 residues in the CDR3. CDR3 amino acids: CASSPPRVGTEAFF. CDR3 bases: TGTGCCAGCAGCCCCCCCAGGGTGGGCACTGAAGCTTTCTTT.

This clonotype has only a few counts. The CDR3 loop reads CASSLAGEGDNYGYTF. In DNA form, the CDR3 reads TGTGCCAGCAGCTTAGCTGGGGAGGGGGATAACTATGGCTACACCTTC. This chain joins TRBV7-9 and TRBJ1-2, with a possible D match to TRBD1 (6 bases). The ends were cut back, 0 bases at V and 1 base at J, with 12 bases in the middle. This CDR3 is 16 amino acids long. Per germline, CDR1 SEHNR and CDR2 FQNEAQ (reference sequence).

There are many counts of this clonotype. The CDR3 DNA reads TGTGCTAGTGGTTTGGCAAGTCAGCCCCAGCATTTT. Protein: CASGLASQPQHF. The chain is built from TRBV12-5 and TRBJ1-5; D is undetermined. V dropped 1 base and J dropped 6 bases, with 4 bases sitting between them. Germline values: CDR1 LGHNT, CDR2 FRNRAP. The CDR3 loop spans 12 amino acids. Together with reference TRBV12-5 and TRBJ1-5, the CDR3 gives the full variable domain: DARVTQTPRHKVTEMGQEVTMRCQPILGHNTVFWYRQTMMQGLELLAYFRNRAPLDDSGMPKDRFSAEMPDATLATLKIQPSEPRDSAVYFCASGLASQPQHFGDGTRLSIL.

This clonotype was detected only a few times. The rearrangement uses TRBV27 and TRBJ1-1; D is possibly TRBD1 (5 bases). The CDR3 totals 16 residues. The germline V gene has CDR1 MNHEY and CDR2 SMNVEV (reference sequence). V lost 2 bases, J lost 1 base, and 14 bases lay in between. The CDR3 loop reads CASSLRGTRGNTEAFF. In DNA form, the CDR3 reads TGTGCCAGCAGTTTACGGGGGACCCGGGGGAACACTGAAGCTTTCTTT.

Ten or more counts support this clonotype. This rearrangement joins TRBV2 to TRBJ2-7, with D tentatively TRBD1 (5 bases). This CDR3 is 14 amino acids long. V shed 7 bases and J shed 2 bases, with 15 bases lying between them. Germline CDR1 and CDR2: SNHLY and FYNNEI. The CDR3 bases are TGTGCCAGCAACCCCCAGGGCGAAGCCTACGAGCAGTACTTC. Translation: CASNPQGEAYEQYF.